The clone carrying this TCR beta chain was picked up many times. Its specificity is not known. These data belong to a study of breast tumors, draining lymph nodes, adjacent tissues. Study-level findings and limits: Luminal-like breast cancer showed significantly greater tumor-nontumor repertoire similarity than basal-like breast cancer did. Compared with lymph nodes, tumors were less diverse; compared with nontumor tissue, more.

CDR3 size: 14 residues. Trimming left V 2 bases short and J 3 bases short, with 9 bases between. TCRdb called the multiplex PCR reads again in MiXCR, with one record for every CDR3 protein. The sample holds some 150,000 distinct CDR3 sequences, about a fifth seen once. Breast cancer patients provided tissue from their axillary draining lymph nodes. The sample taken for sequencing was axillary lymph node tissue. This receptor was taken from a female donor with breast cancer. Some clones in this sample may be carry-over from other donors' samples. This chain links TRBV12-3 or TRBV12-4 with TRBJ2-3, with a weak D call TRBD2 (5 bases). For the CDR3, the DNA is TGTGCCAGCAGTTTAAGGAGAGGGACAGATACGCAGTATTTT. This gives the protein CASSLRRGTDTQYF.